These T cell receptor beta chains were read from a single sample in a study of cytomegalovirus exposure and HLA in healthy donors. Produced via immunoSEQ multiplex PCR; TCRdb's table is partial and in-frame only. The sample carries under 90,000 clones, roughly 73% recorded once. The sequenced sample consisted of PBMCs. These receptors were taken from a man aged 35 to 55 in good health and CMV-seronegative. Both conserved end residues are part of each CDR3. Fields, in order: V gene, D gene, J gene, clone size, CDR3 protein, CDR3 DNA. The D gene is left open where the match is weak. Rows may omit the clone size; those that give it use once, few, many or a size class.

V gene: TRBV19
D gene: TRBD1
J gene: TRBJ1-5
clone size: .
CDR3 protein: CASSMTGGDQPQHF
CDR3 DNA: TGTGCCAGTAGTATGACAGGGGGGGATCAGCCCCAGCATTTT

V gene: TRBV4-1
D gene: .
J gene: TRBJ1-1
clone size: .
CDR3 protein: CASSLDFAFGAFF
CDR3 DNA: TGCGCCAGCAGCTTGGACTTTGCGTTCGGGGCTTTCTTT

V gene: TRBV11-2
D gene: .
J gene: TRBJ2-7
clone size: .
CDR3 protein: CASEGGTYEQYF
CDR3 DNA: TGTGCCAGCGAGGGGGGGACGTACGAGCAGTACTTC

V gene: TRBV7-6
D gene: TRBD2
J gene: TRBJ2-5
clone size: .
CDR3 protein: CASSPGLAVQETQYF
CDR3 DNA: TGTGCCAGCAGCCCTGGACTAGCGGTCCAAGAGACCCAGTACTTC

V gene: TRBV9
D gene: .
J gene: TRBJ1-4
clone size: .
CDR3 protein: CASSAGGRATNEKLFF
CDR3 DNA: TGTGCCAGCAGCGCCGGTGGGCGGGCAACTAATGAAAAACTGTTTTTT

V gene: TRBV30
D gene: .
J gene: TRBJ1-4
clone size: .
CDR3 protein: CAWSVGQGNEKLFF
CDR3 DNA: TGTGCCTGGAGTGTAGGGCAGGGTAATGAAAAACTGTTTTTT

V gene: TRBV19
D gene: .
J gene: TRBJ1-1
clone size: .
CDR3 protein: CASGMWTEAFF
CDR3 DNA: TGTGCCAGCGGGATGTGGACTGAAGCTTTCTTT

V gene: TRBV4-1
D gene: TRBD1
J gene: TRBJ2-7
clone size: .
CDR3 protein: CASSFRTGSYEQYF
CDR3 DNA: TGCGCCAGCAGCTTTCGGACAGGGAGCTACGAGCAGTACTTC

V gene: TRBV6-5
D gene: .
J gene: TRBJ1-1
clone size: .
CDR3 protein: CASSPRGRKNTEAFF
CDR3 DNA: TGTGCCAGCAGTCCGCGGGGACGGAAGAACACTGAAGCTTTCTTT

V gene: TRBV29-1
D gene: TRBD1
J gene: TRBJ2-7
clone size: .
CDR3 protein: CSYDRGSYEQYF
CDR3 DNA: TGCAGCTACGACAGGGGCTCCTACGAGCAGTACTTC

V gene: TRBV7-9
D gene: TRBD1
J gene: TRBJ2-1
clone size: .
CDR3 protein: CASSGAAGGSYNEQFF
CDR3 DNA: TGTGCCAGCAGCGGGGCCGCAGGGGGCTCCTACAATGAGCAGTTCTTC

V gene: TRBV6-4
D gene: .
J gene: TRBJ1-1
clone size: .
CDR3 protein: CASRGTPLNTEAFF
CDR3 DNA: TGTGCCAGCCGAGGGACACCTCTGAACACTGAAGCTTTCTTT

V gene: TRBV9
D gene: TRBD2
J gene: TRBJ2-1
clone size: .
CDR3 protein: CASSGWGTSGSNEQFF
CDR3 DNA: TGTGCCAGCTCTGGGTGGGGGACTAGCGGGAGCAATGAGCAGTTCTTC

V gene: TRBV7-8
D gene: .
J gene: TRBJ1-5
clone size: .
CDR3 protein: CASSASGVSNQPQHF
CDR3 DNA: TGTGCCAGCAGCGCCTCAGGGGTCTCCAATCAGCCCCAGCATTTT

V gene: TRBV4-2
D gene: .
J gene: TRBJ2-1
clone size: .
CDR3 protein: CASSQNGLATYNEQFF
CDR3 DNA: TGTGCCAGCAGCCAGAACGGACTCGCTACATACAATGAGCAGTTCTTC

V gene: TRBV11-2
D gene: TRBD1
J gene: TRBJ1-2
clone size: .
CDR3 protein: CASSTRPGQGGYGYTF
CDR3 DNA: TGTGCCAGCAGCACCCGCCCCGGACAGGGGGGCTATGGCTACACCTTC

V gene: TRBV6-5
D gene: .
J gene: TRBJ1-2
clone size: .
CDR3 protein: CASSERRKDYGYTF
CDR3 DNA: TGTGCCAGCAGTGAGCGTAGAAAGGACTATGGCTACACCTTC

V gene: TRBV19
D gene: .
J gene: TRBJ1-2
clone size: .
CDR3 protein: CASSMKTAYGYTF
CDR3 DNA: TGTGCCAGTAGTATGAAGACAGCATATGGCTACACCTTC

V gene: TRBV9
D gene: TRBD1
J gene: TRBJ1-2
clone size: .
CDR3 protein: CASSVGGTGGGYTF
CDR3 DNA: TGTGCCAGCAGCGTAGGGGGGACAGGTGGTGGCTACACCTTC

V gene: TRBV28
D gene: .
J gene: TRBJ1-5
clone size: .
CDR3 protein: CASSSPGGTGVGDF
CDR3 DNA: TGTGCCAGCAGTTCTCCCGGGGGGACCGGGGTGGGGGATTTT

V gene: TRBV28
D gene: .
J gene: TRBJ1-3
clone size: .
CDR3 protein: CASSFLQGKNTIYF
CDR3 DNA: TGTGCCAGCAGTTTCTTGCAGGGGAAAAACACCATATATTTT

V gene: TRBV19
D gene: TRBD2
J gene: TRBJ2-1
clone size: .
CDR3 protein: CASSLAGGSYNEQFF
CDR3 DNA: TGTGCCAGTAGTTTAGCGGGGGGGTCCTACAATGAGCAGTTCTTC

V gene: TRBV13
D gene: .
J gene: TRBJ2-3
clone size: .
CDR3 protein: CASSLGQGMTDTQYF
CDR3 DNA: TGTGCCAGCAGCTTAGGACAGGGTATGACAGATACGCAGTATTTT

V gene: TRBV30
D gene: TRBD1
J gene: TRBJ1-1
clone size: .
CDR3 protein: CAWRTGGGSVRTEAFF
CDR3 DNA: TGTGCCTGGAGGACAGGGGGCGGGAGCGTGCGAACTGAAGCTTTCTTT

V gene: TRBV29-1
D gene: .
J gene: TRBJ1-1
clone size: .
CDR3 protein: CSVEEGAGDWAFF
CDR3 DNA: TGCAGCGTTGAAGAAGGGGCAGGGGATTGGGCTTTCTTT

V gene: TRBV27
D gene: TRBD1
J gene: TRBJ2-7
clone size: .
CDR3 protein: CASTGQESHEQYF
CDR3 DNA: TGTGCCAGCACAGGACAGGAGTCCCACGAGCAGTACTTC

V gene: TRBV9
D gene: TRBD1
J gene: TRBJ1-4
clone size: few
CDR3 protein: CASSVATGGEKLFF
CDR3 DNA: TGTGCCAGCAGCGTAGCTACAGGGGGTGAAAAACTGTTTTTT

V gene: TRBV6-1
D gene: .
J gene: TRBJ2-7
clone size: .
CDR3 protein: CASIIVEEVTYEQYF
CDR3 DNA: TGTGCCAGCATCATAGTAGAAGAGGTAACCTACGAGCAGTACTTC

V gene: TRBV5-1
D gene: .
J gene: TRBJ2-1
clone size: .
CDR3 protein: CASSLYNEQFF
CDR3 DNA: TGCGCCAGCAGCCTTTACAATGAGCAGTTCTTC

V gene: TRBV19
D gene: .
J gene: TRBJ1-2
clone size: .
CDR3 protein: CASKASGNSYTF
CDR3 DNA: TGTGCCAGTAAAGCCTCAGGCAACAGCTACACCTTC

V gene: TRBV5-4
D gene: TRBD2
J gene: TRBJ2-6
clone size: .
CDR3 protein: CASSPENSGSSRGGANVLTF
CDR3 DNA: TGTGCCAGCAGTCCCGAGAATAGCGGGAGCTCGCGGGGCGGGGCCAACGTCCTGACTTTC

V gene: TRBV30
D gene: .
J gene: TRBJ1-1
clone size: .
CDR3 protein: CAWIRGSTEAFF
CDR3 DNA: TGTGCCTGGATCCGGGGTAGCACTGAAGCTTTCTTT

V gene: TRBV27
D gene: TRBD2
J gene: TRBJ2-1
clone size: .
CDR3 protein: CASSFKLVKGIIERGGNNEQFF
CDR3 DNA: TGTGCCAGCAGTTTCAAACTAGTGAAAGGGATCATCGAGCGGGGGGGAAACAATGAGCAGTTCTTC

V gene: TRBV28
D gene: TRBD1
J gene: TRBJ1-1
clone size: .
CDR3 protein: CASSPPTGTGILRCEAFF
CDR3 DNA: TGTGCCAGCAGTCCACCCACGGGGACAGGGATACTTCGGTGTGAAGCTTTCTTT

V gene: TRBV28
D gene: .
J gene: TRBJ2-6
clone size: .
CDR3 protein: CASRVTSGANVLTF
CDR3 DNA: TGTGCCAGCAGGGTTACATCTGGGGCCAACGTCCTGACTTTC

V gene: TRBV6-5
D gene: .
J gene: TRBJ2-7
clone size: .
CDR3 protein: CASSYVAGGYEQYF
CDR3 DNA: TGTGCCAGCAGTTACGTGGCCGGGGGCTACGAGCAGTACTTC

V gene: TRBV4-2
D gene: .
J gene: TRBJ1-5
clone size: .
CDR3 protein: CASSQDFGNQPQHF
CDR3 DNA: TGTGCCAGCAGCCAAGATTTCGGGAATCAGCCCCAGCATTTT

V gene: TRBV7-6
D gene: .
J gene: TRBJ2-3
clone size: .
CDR3 protein: CASSLTLRPSTDTQYF
CDR3 DNA: TGTGCCAGCAGCTTGACTCTGCGCCCTAGCACAGATACGCAGTATTTT

V gene: TRBV30
D gene: TRBD2
J gene: TRBJ2-3
clone size: .
CDR3 protein: CAWGAAGLARDTQYF
CDR3 DNA: TGTGCCTGGGGGGCTGCGGGACTAGCCCGCGATACGCAGTATTTT

V gene: TRBV7-8
D gene: .
J gene: TRBJ2-7
clone size: few
CDR3 protein: CASSFHSYEQYF
CDR3 DNA: TGTGCCAGCAGCTTTCACTCCTACGAGCAGTACTTC

V gene: TRBV6-1
D gene: TRBD1
J gene: TRBJ2-2
clone size: .
CDR3 protein: CASSAPGTDLTGELFF
CDR3 DNA: TGTGCCAGCAGTGCCCCCGGGACAGACCTAACCGGGGAGCTGTTTTTT

V gene: TRBV7-2
D gene: .
J gene: TRBJ1-3
clone size: once
CDR3 protein: CASSLAWRSRGNTIYF
CDR3 DNA: TGTGCCAGCAGCTTAGCGTGGCGGAGCCGAGGGAACACCATATATTTT